This passage covers 24 T cell receptor beta chains from one sample sequenced in a study of cytomegalovirus exposure and HLA in healthy donors. Sequencing was performed with immunoSEQ multiplex PCR; in TCRdb, only in-frame clones are kept and a portion is missing. This table holds 70,000 or so clones, around 93% found once. The sequenced sample consisted of PBMCs. The source is a woman between 18 and 29 years old in good health and CMV-seronegative.

This chain links TRBV5-1 with TRBJ2-1; TRBD2 matches 12 bases. CDR3 length: 18 amino acids. V trimming: 4 bases; J trimming: 5 bases; junction bases outside the gene matches: 13. Germline lookup yields CDR1 SGHRS and CDR2 YFSETQ. The CDR3 region is CASSLGLAGTPGHNEQFF. The CDR3 DNA reads TGCGCCAGCAGCCTAGGACTAGCGGGGACCCCGGGGCACAATGAGCAGTTCTTC.

This chain links TRBV6-6 with TRBJ2-5; tentatively, D is TRBD2 (7 bases). CDR1 and CDR2 from the germline V gene are MNHNY and SVGAGI (reference sequence). The CDR3 spans 14 residues. With 2 bases removed from V and 5 bases from J, the gap between germline ends came to 12 bases. The CDR3 nucleotides read TGTGCCAGCAGTTACGGGGGGGCCAGGGAGACCCAGTACTTC. This encodes CASSYGGARETQYF.

This clone was seen a few times. The chain joins TRBV7-3 to TRBJ1-1; tentative D call: TRBD1 (6 bases). Germline CDR1 and CDR2: SGHTA and FQGTGA. Between the trimmed V and J ends, which lost 6 bases and 0 bases, there was a span of 17 bases. The CDR3 runs 16 residues. As DNA, the CDR3 is TGTGCCAGCAGGCCCCTAGCGGACAGCATGAACACTGAAGCTTTCTTT. Its translation is CASRPLADSMNTEAFF.

The V gene is TRBV7-9, the J gene TRBJ1-2; no firm D call. V lost 4 bases, J lost 6 bases, and 12 bases lay in between. CDR1 is SEHNR and CDR2 is FQNEAQ in the germline V gene (reference sequence). CDR3 size: 13 residues. Here the CDR3 DNA reads TGTGCCAGCAGCTGGGTCCAGGATGATGGCTACACCTTC. Protein product: CASSWVQDDGYTF. The whole variable domain, filled in from reference TRBV7-9 and TRBJ1-2, reads DTGVSQNPRHKITKRGQNVTFRCDPISEHNRLYWYRQTLGQGPEFLTYFQNEAQLEKSRLLSDRFSAERPKGSFSTLEIQRTEQGDSAMYLCASSWVQDDGYTFGSGTRLTVV.

CDR3 coding DNA: TGCAGCGTTGAGGGGAGGGCCTACGAGCAGTACTTC. Translated, it gives CSVEGRAYEQYF. V usage is TRBV29-1 and J usage is TRBJ2-7, with 7 bases lining up with TRBD2. This CDR3 comprises 12 residues. The germline V gene has CDR1 SQVTM and CDR2 ANQGSEA. J lost 2 bases, V lost 3 bases, and 1 base had no gene match.

The J gene is TRBJ2-3, the V gene TRBV30, with 11 nucleotides matching TRBD2. This CDR3 comprises 15 residues. Germline CDR1 and CDR2: GTSNPN and SVGIG (reference sequence). J gave up 2 bases and V 8 bases, and 9 bases lay outside the gene matches. The CDR3: CAPRLAGPDTDTQYF. Here the CDR3 DNA reads TGTGCCCCTAGACTAGCGGGGCCCGACACAGATACGCAGTATTTT.

The V gene is TRBV5-4, the J gene TRBJ2-3; 8 bases map to TRBD2. The CDR3 consists of 20 residues. Germline assignment: CDR1 SGHNT and CDR2 YYREEE (reference sequence). The junction had 15 bases not matched to a gene; V was cut back by 0 bases and J by 0 bases. Written as DNA, the CDR3 is TGTGCCAGCAGCTTGGGTGCAGGACTAGCTTCGTATTCTAGCACAGATACGCAGTATTTT. Protein product: CASSLGAGLASYSSTDTQYF.

J is TRBJ2-1 and V is TRBV5-6; D gene unclear. Germline V gene data show CDR1 as SGHDT and CDR2 as YYEEEE. Deletions cut 0 bases from V and 8 bases from J, with 9 bases between. The CDR3 length is 13 residues. In DNA form, the CDR3 reads TGTGCCAGCAGCTTGGCCGGGTGGGATGAGCAGTTCTTC. The encoded protein is CASSLAGWDEQFF.

This rearrangement joins TRBV30 to TRBJ1-5; possible D gene TRBD1, 6 bases. The CDR3 is 13 residues long. Germline V gene data show CDR1 as GTSNPN and CDR2 as SVGIG (reference sequence). V gave up 2 bases and J gave up 6 bases, with 11 bases separating them. This CDR3 is CAWSRQGGQPQHF. The CDR3 DNA reads TGTGCCTGGAGTAGACAAGGGGGTCAGCCCCAGCATTTT.

The genes are TRBV9 and TRBJ2-3, with 9 nucleotides matching TRBD2. Germline V gene lookup returns CDR1 SGDLS and CDR2 YYNGEE. The CDR3 runs to 16 residues. The ends lost 0 bases at V and 4 bases at J; junction bases unmatched: 6. CDR3 protein: CASSVVVAGASDTQYF. CDR3 in DNA: TGTGCCAGCAGCGTAGTGGTAGCGGGAGCTTCAGATACGCAGTATTTT. The full variable domain, its missing parts supplied by reference TRBV9 and TRBJ2-3, is DSGVTQTPKHLITATGQRVTLRCSPRSGDLSVYWYQQSLDQGLQFLIQYYNGEERAKGNILERFSAQQFPDLHSELNLSSLELGDSALYFCASSVVVAGASDTQYFGPGTRLTVL.

V gene TRBV10-3 combines with J gene TRBJ1-1, with 7 nucleotides matching TRBD1. V lost 4 bases and J lost 1; bases outside the gene matches: 3. Germline CDR1 is ENHRY and CDR2 is SYGVKD. There are 14 residues in the CDR3. The CDR3 nucleotides read TGTGCCATCAGTGGTGACAGGGCGAACACTGAAGCTTTCTTT. Protein sequence: CAISGDRANTEAFF.

This chain uses TRBV5-4 with TRBJ1-3, with a weak D call TRBD1 (5 bases). The ends were cut back, 5 bases at V and 2 bases at J, with 8 bases in the middle. Germline CDR1 is SGHNT and CDR2 is YYREEE (reference sequence). The CDR3 is 13 residues long. Here the CDR3 reads CASRTEAGNTIYF. DNA of the CDR3: TGTGCCAGCAGGACAGAAGCTGGAAACACCATATATTTT.

The V call is TRBV6-5, the J call TRBJ1-1; D may be TRBD1 (5 bases). Trimming removed 8 bases at V and 1 base at J, with 11 bases between. Germline CDR1 and CDR2: MNHEY and SVGAGI. CDR3 length equals 13 residues. The CDR3 protein is CASARTGNTEAFF. CDR3 bases: TGTGCCAGCGCTCGAACAGGGAACACTGAAGCTTTCTTT.

The V call is TRBV6-4, the J call TRBJ2-3; 9 bases fit TRBD2. Trimming cost V 6 bases and J 4 bases; bases outside gene matches: 5. This CDR3 spans 14 amino acids. Germline CDR1 and CDR2: MRHNA and SNTAGT. This chain's CDR3 is CASSPSGVSDTQYF. The DNA of the CDR3 is TGTGCCAGCAGCCCTAGCGGGGTTTCAGATACGCAGTATTTT.

The chain couples TRBV19 to TRBJ2-5; 8 nucleotides align to TRBD2. The CDR3 totals 13 residues. V shed 6 bases and J 4 bases; nucleotides not matched to a gene: 4. Germline CDR1 is LNHDA and CDR2 is SQIVND (reference sequence). CDR3 protein: CASSFSGVETQYF. The DNA for the CDR3 is TGTGCCAGTAGCTTTAGCGGGGTAGAGACCCAGTACTTC.

This clone was recorded only once. The chain links TRBV7-9 to TRBJ2-4; 11 bases are shared with TRBD2. CDR1 SEHNR and CDR2 FQNEAQ come from the germline V gene (reference sequence). Trimming at V came to 5 bases and at J to 7 bases, leaving 4 bases not matched to a gene. The length of the CDR3 is 14 residues. The CDR3 DNA is TGTGCCAGCAGCGGCCGACTAGCGGGGAACATTCAGTACTTC. This gives the protein CASSGRLAGNIQYF.

This chain joins TRBV9 and TRBJ2-3; D gene uncertain. Germline-derived CDR1 and CDR2 are SGDLS and YYNGEE. The CDR3 has 13 residues. V shed 2 bases and J shed 4 bases, with 8 bases lying between them. The CDR3 reads CASSVSVADTQYF. The DNA for the CDR3 is TGTGCCAGCAGCGTTTCAGTCGCAGATACGCAGTATTTT.

The chain carries TRBV19 and TRBJ2-7, with 9 nucleotides matching TRBD1. Trimming removed 5 bases from V and 1 base from J; junction bases left unmatched: 9. The CDR3 is made up of 16 amino acids. Germline assignment: CDR1 LNHDA and CDR2 SQIVND (reference sequence). CDR3 sequence reads: CASSGRDREQSYEQYF. The CDR3 nucleotides are TGTGCCAGTAGTGGGCGGGACAGGGAGCAATCCTACGAGCAGTACTTC.

This sequence joins TRBV7-9 and TRBJ1-6; a possible D gene is TRBD1 (6 bases). Per germline, CDR1 SEHNR and CDR2 FQNEAQ (reference sequence). The CDR3 length is 15 residues. Trimming removed 1 base from V and 5 bases from J, with 9 bases in between. The CDR3 DNA reads TGTGCCAGCAGCTTAGACAGGGCTGATAATTCACCCCTCCACTTT. It yields the protein CASSLDRADNSPLHF. The full variable domain, rest sourced from reference TRBV7-9 and TRBJ1-6, is DTGVSQNPRHKITKRGQNVTFRCDPISEHNRLYWYRQTLGQGPEFLTYFQNEAQLEKSRLLSDRFSAERPKGSFSTLEIQRTEQGDSAMYLCASSLDRADNSPLHFGNGTRLTVT.

The DNA for the CDR3 is TGCGCCAGCAGGCCCTTTGCGGGAGCAGGTGAGACCCAGTACTTC. This gives the protein CASRPFAGAGETQYF. The gene calls are TRBV10-2 and TRBJ2-5, with 7 bases that match TRBD2. The ends lost 6 bases at V and 5 bases at J; junction bases unmatched: 12. CDR3 length equals 15 residues. Germline V CDR1 and CDR2: WSHSY, SAAADI.

The chain has TRBV5-1 and TRBJ1-2; D not certain. The germline V and J ends were trimmed by 0 bases and 4 bases, with 7 bases remaining between them. CDR3 length equals 13 residues. CDR1 and CDR2 from the germline V gene are SGHRS and YFSETQ. In DNA, the CDR3 is TGCGCCAGCAGCTTGGGGCAGTCCTATGGCTACACCTTC. Translating it yields CASSLGQSYGYTF.

J is TRBJ1-1 and V is TRBV11-2; D perhaps matches TRBD1 (5 bases). Trimming pared 3 bases from V and 1 base from J, leaving 6 bases between. Germline CDR1 is SGHAT and CDR2 is FQNNGV. The CDR3 is 13 residues long. The CDR3 region is CASSLTENTEAFF. CDR3 in DNA: TGTGCCAGCAGCTTGACAGAGAACACTGAAGCTTTCTTT.

The chain combines TRBV11-2 with TRBJ2-1, with unresolved D. Germline-derived CDR1 and CDR2 are SGHAT and FQNNGV. This CDR3 contains 12 residues. Trimming took off 2 bases at V and 3 bases at J, with 2 bases between the two ends. CDR3 nucleotides: TGTGCCAGCAGCTTACACTACAATGAGCAGTTCTTC. Translating it yields CASSLHYNEQFF.

The chain recombines TRBV5-6 with TRBJ2-5; TRBD2 agrees at 9 bases. V trimming: 4 bases; J trimming: 5 bases; junction bases outside the gene matches: 9. The germline gives CDR1 SGHDT, CDR2 YYEEEE. This CDR3 region has 15 residues. The CDR3 spells CASSPRGGGMETQYF. The DNA of the CDR3 is TGTGCCAGCAGCCCTCGCGGGGGGGGCATGGAGACCCAGTACTTC.